Here is one T cell receptor beta chain with its context. At one end, the junction sequence differs from germline, possibly due to a read error. Total RNA amounting to around 530 ng was the source from which TCR beta cDNA was made with a constant-region primer. Slightly modified ARM-PCR with three nested multiplex PCR rounds yielded TCR beta libraries. A C-beta reverse primer and TRBV1-TRBV30 forward primers served in each of the first two PCR rounds, at 10 cycles apiece. TCRdb re-derived calls from the multiplex PCR reads in MiXCR, one entry per CDR3 protein. The table records about 99,000 distinct CDR3 sequences, around 63% of them present only once. CDR1 and CDR2 from the germline V gene are SGHNT and YYREEE (reference sequence). The CDR3 spans 16 residues. The entry originates in a study of tumor-infiltrating lymphocytes in primary liver carcinoma. Joint extraction of RNA and DNA used roughly 18-34 mg of bulk tissue that was unsorted.

The source is an older woman with primary liver carcinoma and hepatitis B virus infection. Sequencing input: liver tumor tissue from sampling region 5. This sample's subset: tumor region T5, tumor centre. The chain has TRBV5-4 and TRBJ1-4, with D possibly being TRBD1 (5 bases). The CDR3, as DNA: TGTGCCAGCAACTTGGGGGGAGGAGGTACTAATGAAAAACTGTTTTTT. Translation: CASNLGGGGTNEKLFF.